This T cell receptor beta chain was sequenced in a study of cytomegalovirus exposure and HLA in healthy donors. The wider study: Around 79 million unique TCRs, all from HLA-typed donors, were included in an early release of the data. Broader study findings: Confirmation was obtained in vitro that a few CMV-associated chains are specific for CMV antigens. The study reported that TCR beta sequences accurately predicted HLA-A and HLA-B alleles in most subjects. In a later analysis, several top co-occurrence clusters appeared linked to parvovirus B19, influenza, CMV and Epstein-Barr virus.

The PCR contained 60 Vbeta and 13 Jbeta primers. Profiled with immunoSEQ multiplex PCR; TCRdb holds only in-frame clones, not every one. The sample shows some 200,000 clones, approximately 82% of them seen only once. Regarding this clone: Its antigen is as yet unknown.

The CDR3 contains 16 residues. CDR1 is SNHLY, CDR2 FYNNEI, per germline. V was pared by 7 bases and J by 3 bases, with 10 bases of the junction left unmatched. The chain carries TRBV2 and TRBJ2-1; 9 bases align to TRBD1. This TCR derives from a man between 18 and 35 years old in good health and CMV-seronegative. Sequences were obtained from PBMCs. The CDR3 sequence: CASNPRTGQGYNEQFF. Here the CDR3 DNA reads TGTGCCAGCAACCCACGAACGGGACAGGGCTACAATGAGCAGTTCTTC.